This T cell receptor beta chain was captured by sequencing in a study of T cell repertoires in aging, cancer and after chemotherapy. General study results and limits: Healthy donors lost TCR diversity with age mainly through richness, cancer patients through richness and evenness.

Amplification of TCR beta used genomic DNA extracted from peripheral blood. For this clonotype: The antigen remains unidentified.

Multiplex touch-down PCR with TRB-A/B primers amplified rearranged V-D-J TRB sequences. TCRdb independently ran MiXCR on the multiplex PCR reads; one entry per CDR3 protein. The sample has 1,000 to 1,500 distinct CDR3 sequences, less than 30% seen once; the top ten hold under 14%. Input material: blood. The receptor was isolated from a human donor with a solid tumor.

CDR3 sequence (DNA): TGTGCCAGTAGTATAGATCTGAAGGACAGGGGGCGGAAAGCTTTCTTT. Translating it yields CASSIDLKDRGRKAFF. The V and J genes are TRBV19 and TRBJ1-1; 11 nucleotides align to TRBD1. After removal of 0 bases from V and 9 bases from J, the junction contained 9 bases not matched to a gene. Germline loops: CDR1 LNHDA, CDR2 SQIVND (reference sequence). The CDR3 extends over 16 amino acids.